The 17 T cell receptor beta chains presented below share a single source sample, sequenced in a study of blood T cell repertoires in COVID-19. Generated by immunoSEQ multiplex PCR, the TCRdb table keeps only in-frame clones and is missing some. The sample has around 180,000 clones, 88% seen once; the top ten hold around 2.3%. The sequenced sample consisted of peripheral blood. These receptors came from an older man with active or convalescent COVID-19.

The gene calls are TRBV5-1 and TRBJ2-5; D may be TRBD1 (5 bases). This CDR3 has 14 amino acids. Germline V gives CDR1 SGHRS, CDR2 YFSETQ. Trimming pared 2 bases from V and 2 bases from J, leaving 10 bases between. In DNA form, the CDR3 reads TGCGCCAGCAGCTTAACAGGATCTCAAGAGACCCAGTACTTC. Its protein product is CASSLTGSQETQYF.

This clone was counted a single time. The chain is built from TRBV28 and TRBJ1-6, with unresolved D. Trimming pared 5 bases from V and 2 bases from J, leaving 10 bases between. Germline values: CDR1 MDHEN, CDR2 SYDVKM. The CDR3 covers 15 residues. CDR3 DNA sequence: TGTGCCAGCAGTATCTTCGAGCCCTATAATTCACCCCTCCACTTT. Amino acid sequence: CASSIFEPYNSPLHF.

This clone appeared a few times. This chain links TRBV7-2 with TRBJ2-1; a weak D match, TRBD2 (5 bases). This CDR3 comprises 16 residues. Germline assignment: CDR1 SGHTA and CDR2 FQGNSA. V shed 1 base and J shed 0 bases, with 10 bases lying between them. Here the CDR3 reads CASSLVPRGSYNEQFF. In DNA form, the CDR3 reads TGTGCCAGCAGCTTAGTTCCCCGGGGCTCCTACAATGAGCAGTTCTTC. The full variable domain, in which reference TRBV7-2 and TRBJ2-1 provide the parts outside the CDR3, is GAGVSQSPSNKVTEKGKDVELRCDPISGHTALYWYRQSLGQGLEFLIYFQGNSAPDKSGLPSDRFSAERTGGSVSTLTIQRTQQEDSAVYLCASSLVPRGSYNEQFFGPGTRLTVL.

About this clone: Different DNA sequences within this sample yield the same CDR3. This rearrangement joins TRBV2 to TRBJ2-7, with 7 positions matching TRBD1. Germline CDR1 and CDR2: SNHLY and FYNNEI. The CDR3 runs 15 residues. V lost 2 bases to trimming and J lost 2 bases; unmatched junction nucleotides: 6. The CDR3 loop is CASSERTGITYEQYF. CDR3 DNA sequence: TGTGCCAGCAGTGAAAGGACAGGTATTACCTACGAGCAGTACTTC.

Concerning this clone: Other DNA sequences from this sample encode an identical CDR3 as well. The chain employs TRBV6-6 and TRBJ2-2; D is ambiguous. The CDR3 contains 14 residues. Deletions cut 6 bases from V and 5 bases from J, with 13 bases between. The V gene's germline CDR1 is MNHNY and CDR2 SVGAGI (reference sequence). CDR3 nucleotides: TGTGCCAGCAGCTACCCGGGTGGGACCGGGGAGCTGTTTTTT. It codes for CASSYPGGTGELFF.

In this sample, this clone turned up once. The rearrangement links TRBV7-2 to TRBJ2-2; D remains unclear. The CDR3 sequence is 15 residues long. V lost 5 bases, J lost 2 bases, and 12 bases lay in between. Germline CDR1 SGHTA, CDR2 FQGNSA. The CDR3 here is CASSAIQRNTGELFF. The CDR3 DNA reads TGTGCCAGCAGCGCGATACAGAGAAACACCGGGGAGCTGTTTTTT.

The chain uses TRBV6-5 and TRBJ1-2; perhaps TRBD1 as D (5 bases). The CDR3 has 13 residues. Germline lookup yields CDR1 MNHEY and CDR2 SVGAGI. V was clipped by 6 bases and J by 6 bases, with 14 bases between them. The CDR3 bases are TGTGCCAGCAGACTCCTCCAGGGAAATGGCTACACCTTC. Protein sequence: CASRLLQGNGYTF.

This clone was counted between two and nine times. The rearrangement links TRBV6-1 to TRBJ1-5; the match to TRBD1 covers 10 bases. This CDR3 is built from 16 residues. V was clipped by 4 bases and J by 0 bases; unmatched bases: 3. Germline assignment: CDR1 MNHNS and CDR2 SASEGT. CDR3 in amino acids: CASSVGQGISNQPQHF. CDR3 DNA: TGTGCCAGCAGTGTGGGACAGGGGATTAGCAATCAGCCCCAGCATTTT.

The rearrangement links TRBV25-1 to TRBJ1-1; TRBD1 aligns across 7 bases. CDR3 length: 13 residues. Germline CDR1 MGHDK, CDR2 SYGVNS. J was trimmed by 3 bases and V by 8 bases; bases with no gene match: 6. In nucleotides, the CDR3 is TGTGCCAGCCCCCGAACAGGGGACACTGAAGCTTTCTTT. It yields the protein CASPRTGDTEAFF.

The V call is TRBV18, the J call TRBJ2-7; no clear D. Germline assignment: CDR1 KGHSH and CDR2 LQKENI. The ends were cut back, 4 bases at V and 2 bases at J, with 15 bases in the middle. There are 15 residues in the CDR3. CDR3 nucleotide sequence: TGTGCCAGCTCACATTCTTTGGGCAATACCTACGAGCAGTACTTC. Amino acid sequence: CASSHSLGNTYEQYF.

The chain employs TRBV30 and TRBJ2-3, with a possible D match to TRBD2 (5 bases). Germline lookup yields CDR1 GTSNPN and CDR2 SVGIG (reference sequence). This CDR3 comprises 16 residues. V lost 1 base, J lost 3 bases, and 17 bases lay in between. The CDR3: CAWSAFSGEWTDTQYF. The CDR3 DNA is TGTGCCTGGAGTGCGTTTTCCGGGGAGTGGACAGATACGCAGTATTTT.

Worth noting for this clone: A read error may produce the germline difference seen at one junction end. This chain uses TRBV5-6 with TRBJ1-3; possible D gene TRBD1, 5 bases. The CDR3 covers 17 residues. In germline, CDR1 is SGHDT, CDR2 YYEEEE. The CDR3 is CASSSGRRGAYGDTIYF. CDR3 coding DNA: TGTGCCAGCAGCTCCGGGCGTAGGGGCGCCTATGGAGACACCATATATTTT.

The gene calls are TRBV7-8 and TRBJ1-1, with D unresolved. CDR3 length: 14 amino acids. Per germline, CDR1 SGHVS and CDR2 FQNEAQ. The V end lost 5 bases, the J end lost 8 bases, and 18 bases lay between the germline ends. CDR3 amino acids: CASSPPGPPTEAFF. The DNA of the CDR3 is TGTGCCAGCAGCCCCCCGGGTCCCCCAACGGAAGCTTTCTTT.

The rearrangement links TRBV6-5 to TRBJ1-6, with 9 bases lining up with TRBD1. Looked up from germline, CDR1 is MNHEY and CDR2 is SVGAGI. Trimming at V came to 6 bases and at J to 10 bases, leaving 4 bases not matched to a gene. This CDR3 has 13 amino acids. Written as DNA, the CDR3 is TGTGCCAGCAGCGGACAGGGGTCCTCACCCCTCCACTTT. Residues: CASSGQGSSPLHF.

The V gene is TRBV7-2, the J gene TRBJ2-5; D might be TRBD2 (6 bases). The V and J ends lost 0 bases and 3 bases respectively, with 14 bases between them. CDR3 length equals 16 residues. The germline V gene encodes CDR1 SGHTA and CDR2 FQGNSA. The chain's CDR3 is CASSLAGGPWKETQYF. The CDR3 DNA reads TGTGCCAGCAGCTTAGCGGGGGGTCCCTGGAAAGAGACCCAGTACTTC.

The genes are TRBV4-1 and TRBJ1-2; 8 nucleotides align to TRBD1. With 1 base clipped from V and 3 bases from J, the junction kept 4 bases outside the gene matches. Germline V gene sequence: CDR1 MGHRA, CDR2 YSYEKL. CDR3 length equals 15 residues. The chain's CDR3 is CASSQVDRGDYGYTF. DNA of the CDR3: TGCGCCAGCAGCCAAGTCGACAGGGGTGACTATGGCTACACCTTC.

The chain has TRBV19 and TRBJ2-2; D is uncertain. Trimming left V 6 bases short and J 3 bases short, with 11 bases between. The germline CDR1 and CDR2 sequences are LNHDA and SQIVND (reference sequence). The CDR3 is 14 amino acids. Here the CDR3 reads CASSDSGYTGELFF. The CDR3 nucleotides are TGTGCCAGTAGCGACTCGGGTTACACCGGGGAGCTGTTTTTT.